These 8 T cell receptor beta chains originate from one sample sequenced in a study of cytomegalovirus exposure and HLA in healthy donors. TCRdb keeps only in-frame clones here, not all; method: immunoSEQ multiplex PCR. The sample holds 250,000 or so clones, roughly 90% seen once. Specimen: PBMCs. All receptors derive from a man aged 18 to 30 in good health and CMV-seropositive.

V usage is TRBV30 and J usage is TRBJ2-5; D perhaps matches TRBD1 (6 bases). CDR1 and CDR2 from the germline V gene are GTSNPN and SVGIG (reference sequence). The CDR3 sequence is 12 residues long. With 4 bases removed from V and 6 bases from J, the gap between germline ends came to 12 bases. CDR3 region: CAWNQGPQTQYF. CDR3 bases: TGTGCCTGGAACCAGGGGCCGCAGACCCAGTACTTC. The variable domain in full, completed from reference TRBV30 and TRBJ2-5, reads SQTIHQWPATLVQPVGSPLSLECTVEGTSNPNLYWYRQAAGRGLQLLFYSVGIGQISSEVPQNLSASRPQDRQFILSSKKLLLSDSGFYLCAWNQGPQTQYFGPGTRLLVL.

This clone was observed a single time. The rearrangement joins TRBV5-6 to TRBJ2-1; D call uncertain. CDR3 length: 13 amino acids. Germline CDR1 reads SGHDT; CDR2 reads YYEEEE. Trimming removed 1 base at V and 7 bases at J, with 9 bases between. The CDR3 sequence: CASSLRMGNEQFF. The CDR3 DNA sequence: TGTGCCAGCAGCTTGCGGATGGGGAATGAGCAGTTCTTC.

V usage is TRBV28 and J usage is TRBJ1-2; tentatively, D is TRBD1 (5 bases). This CDR3 contains 12 residues. CDR1 and CDR2 from the germline V gene are MDHEN and SYDVKM. The V gene lost 4 bases and the J gene lost 5 bases, with 8 bases spanning the gap. CDR3 nucleotide sequence: TGTGCCAGCAGTTGGGACGCATATGGCTACACCTTC. It specifies CASSWDAYGYTF.

The rearrangement uses TRBV5-1 and TRBJ2-4; D call uncertain. The CDR3 is made up of 14 amino acids. With 0 bases removed from V and 8 bases from J, the gap between germline ends came to 12 bases. Germline V lookup: CDR1 SGHRS, CDR2 YFSETQ. The CDR3 loop reads CASSLGERWDIQYF. The CDR3 DNA reads as TGCGCCAGCAGCTTGGGGGAACGTTGGGACATTCAGTACTTC.

The chain is built from TRBV7-9 and TRBJ1-2; 12 positions match TRBD1. This CDR3 has 15 residues. Germline V gene sequence: CDR1 SEHNR, CDR2 FQNEAQ (reference sequence). With V trimmed by 4 bases and J by 7 bases, 7 bases remained unmatched. CDR3 residues: CASSSGQGARGGYTF. The CDR3 DNA reads as TGTGCCAGCAGCTCGGGACAGGGGGCACGAGGTGGCTACACCTTC.

The chain employs TRBV2 and TRBJ2-2; D gene ambiguous. V lost 3 bases and J 6 bases, leaving 14 bases between the germline ends. Looked up from germline, CDR1 is SNHLY and CDR2 is FYNNEI. The CDR3 consists of 15 residues. The CDR3 nucleotides are TGTGCCAGCAGTGAGAGTGGGAACCCCCCCGGGGAGCTGTTTTTT. This codes for CASSESGNPPGELFF.

This chain uses TRBV5-4 with TRBJ1-2; D is undetermined. The CDR3 runs to 14 residues. From germline, CDR1 is SGHNT and CDR2 YYREEE (reference sequence). The germline V and J ends were trimmed by 0 bases and 2 bases, with 8 bases remaining between them. CDR3 DNA: TGTGCCAGCAGCTTGGCAGGCCAAAACTATGGCTACACCTTC. Translation: CASSLAGQNYGYTF. Full variable domain (rest looked up from reference TRBV5-4 and TRBJ1-2): ETGVTQSPTHLIKTRGQQVTLRCSSQSGHNTVSWYQQALGQGPQFIFQYYREEENGRGNFPPRFSGLQFPNYSSELNVNALELDDSALYLCASSLAGQNYGYTFGSGTRLTVV.

The chain combines TRBV6-1 with TRBJ2-1; D is unclear. The V end lost 2 bases, the J end lost 10 bases, and 6 bases lay between the germline ends. Germline CDR1 reads MNHNS; CDR2 reads SASEGT. This CDR3 is 11 amino acids long. This chain's CDR3 is CASSETEEQFF. CDR3 DNA: TGTGCCAGCAGTGAAACAGAAGAGCAGTTCTTC.